Below are 11 T cell receptor beta chains sequenced from a single sample in a study of CD8 T cells in ankylosing spondylitis. Regarding the study as a whole: In ankylosing spondylitis blood, a motif of fewer than 10 highly homologous TCR beta variants appeared characteristic.

TCRdb analysed the 5' RACE reads with MiXCR anew, one entry per CDR3 protein. The data show a few hundred thousand distinct CDR3 sequences, more than 5.5% seen once. Antigens of these TCRs are unknown. Sequencing was performed on blood, either unsorted or a sorted T cell fraction (not recorded which). The receptors were sampled from a male donor with ankylosing spondylitis.

This clonotype was recorded many times. V gene TRBV4-2 combines with J gene TRBJ1-4; D may be TRBD1 (5 bases). V lost 2 bases and J lost 3, with 10 bases in between. This CDR3 is 15 amino acids long. Germline assignment: CDR1 LGHNA and CDR2 YNFKEQ. CDR3 coding DNA: TGTGCCAGCAGCCAATTTTCGACAGCTAATGAAAAACTGTTTTTT. It yields the protein CASSQFSTANEKLFF.

The table lists this clonotype with many counts. This sequence joins TRBV9 and TRBJ2-2; unclear D gene. Trimming shortened V by 0 bases and J by 6 bases, and 12 bases separated the two germline ends. CDR1 is SGDLS, CDR2 YYNGEE, per germline. The CDR3 spans 15 residues. The DNA for the CDR3 is TGTGCCAGCAGCGTAGACCAGAAGGCGGCCGGGGAGCTGTTTTTT. It translates to CASSVDQKAAGELFF.

In this sample, this clonotype turned up a few times. The chain has TRBV7-2 and TRBJ2-7; tentatively, D is TRBD2 (6 bases). The V end was cut by 4 bases, the J end by 4 bases, with 14 bases between. The CDR3 consists of 14 residues. Germline V gene sequence: CDR1 SGHTA, CDR2 FQGNSA. The CDR3: CASSSLDGLYEQYF. The CDR3 DNA reads TGTGCCAGCAGCTCCTTGGACGGACTATACGAGCAGTACTTC. Based on the CDR3 plus reference TRBV7-2 and TRBJ2-7, the full variable domain is GAGVSQSPSNKVTEKGKDVELRCDPISGHTALYWYRQSLGQGLEFLIYFQGNSAPDKSGLPSDRFSAERTGGSVSTLTIQRTQQEDSAVYLCASSSLDGLYEQYFGPGTRLTVT.

This clonotype was counted ten times or more. The chain has TRBV6-2 or TRBV6-3 and TRBJ2-2; TRBD1 or TRBD2 may be the D gene (5 bases each). Germline-derived CDR1 and CDR2 are MNHEY and SVGEGT. Trimming left V 5 bases short and J 6 bases short, with 10 bases between. The CDR3 consists of 13 residues. The CDR3, as DNA: TGTGCCAGCAGTCCCTGGGGGTCCGGGGAGCTGTTTTTT. Its translation: CASSPWGSGELFF.

This clonotype showed up just once. A read error may account for a junction end that differs from germline. The chain carries TRBV5-5 and TRBJ2-7, with no clear D. Per the germline V gene, CDR1 is SGHKS and CDR2 is YYEKEE (reference sequence). This CDR3 comprises 12 residues. In DNA, the CDR3 is TGTGCCATCAGCGCTGGGCTCTACGAGCAGTACTTC. As protein: CAISAGLYEQYF.

This clonotype has at least ten counts. This chain uses TRBV15 with TRBJ2-7; 9 bases align to TRBD1. This CDR3 contains 16 residues. The germline V gene has CDR1 LNHNV and CDR2 YYDKDF (reference sequence). J gave up 4 bases and V 3 bases, and 10 bases lay outside the gene matches. The CDR3 bases are TGTGCCACCAGCAGCCTTACAGGGGGCGCGCATTACGAGCAGTACTTC. Protein sequence: CATSSLTGGAHYEQYF.

Many counts were recorded for this clonotype. V and J are TRBV12-3 or TRBV12-4 and TRBJ1-5; TRBD1 might be the D (6 bases). Trimming took off 6 bases at V and 1 base at J, with 13 bases between the two ends. The CDR3 totals 15 residues. CDR3 protein: CASRDRDTSNQPQHF. DNA of the CDR3: TGTGCCAGCAGGGACCGGGACACCAGCAATCAGCCCCAGCATTTT.

This clonotype occurred many times. V usage is TRBV4-2 and J usage is TRBJ2-1; no clear D. This CDR3 is built from 13 residues. Germline V gene data show CDR1 as LGHNA and CDR2 as YNFKEQ. The V and J ends lost 4 bases and 6 bases respectively, with 10 bases between them. CDR3 bases: TGTGCCAGCAGCCCTCCATCGGTCAATGAGCAGTTCTTC. This codes for CASSPPSVNEQFF.

This clonotype was seen ten or more times. The chain employs TRBV7-2 and TRBJ2-7; tentative D call: TRBD2 (5 bases). Germline values: CDR1 SGHTA, CDR2 FQGNSA. This CDR3 has 15 residues. V was shortened by 1 base and J by 6 bases, with 16 bases between the two germline ends. CDR3 in amino acids: CASSLGGAFSGEQYF. CDR3 DNA: TGTGCCAGCAGCTTAGGGGGAGCTTTTTCGGGCGAGCAGTACTTC.

This clonotype was observed at least ten times. V is TRBV10-3 and J is TRBJ2-7, with 7 positions matching TRBD2. Germline CDR1 is ENHRY and CDR2 is SYGVKD. V shed 11 bases, J shed 4 bases, and the junction held 2 bases outside the gene matches. This CDR3 spans 10 amino acids. The DNA of the CDR3 is TGTGCCGGGGGAGGGTACGAGCAGTACTTC. Its translation is CAGGGYEQYF.

This clonotype was detected ten times or more. The chain's CDR3 is CASSLLAINPGEQYF. DNA for the CDR3: TGTGCCAGCAGCTTACTGGCTATCAACCCGGGTGAGCAGTACTTC. V and J are TRBV7-9 and TRBJ2-7, with D uncertain. CDR3 length equals 15 residues. V was cut by 2 bases and J by 7 bases, with 18 bases left in between. From germline, CDR1 is SEHNR and CDR2 FQNEAQ (reference sequence).